This T cell receptor beta chain stems from a study of blood T cells in healthy people across ages. Whole-study results and caveats: As naive T cell percentage varied, TCR beta diversity correlated strongly with it.

Germline V gene lookup returns CDR1 MNHNY and CDR2 SVGAGI (reference sequence). The CDR3 contains 13 residues. This clonotype was seen just once. Its antigen is not identified. Its ends do not fully match the called genes, so a read error is possible. Through a sample-barcoded 5' primer and a J-beta primer mix, a second PCR was run for about 6 to 12 cycles. Each CDR3 protein is one row after TCRdb ran MiXCR on the 5' RACE reads. The profile shows 650,000 to 1,000,000 distinct CDR3 sequences, 30% to 45% of them singletons. The genes are TRBV6-6 and TRBJ2-7; D is ambiguous. Sequencing was carried out using blood. This sequence was found in a man younger than 30 in good health. CDR3 DNA: TGTGCCAGCAGTGACTCCCGGTTCTACGAGCAGTACTTC. This sequence encodes CASSDSRFYEQYF.